This TCR beta chain was profiled in a study of cytomegalovirus exposure and HLA in healthy donors. Study details: A prior analysis found more than 90 million unique TCR beta sequences from around 180 million T cells.

Study-level results: The authors considered a cluster of highly shared sequence variants likely to be a sequencing artifact. Many donors carried some public TCRs, although rarity characterized most TCR sequences.

Nobody recorded the CMV serostatus of this donor. The ends were cut back, 5 bases at V and 4 bases at J, with 14 bases in the middle. The CDR3 is 14 amino acids. CDR1 and CDR2 from the germline V gene are MNHEY and SMNVEV (reference sequence). About this clone itself: Antigen specificity is unknown.

Primers for the PCR totalled 60 Vbeta and 13 Jbeta. Assay used: immunoSEQ multiplex PCR; TCRdb lists only in-frame clones, some missing. Among around 59,000 clones listed, roughly four fifths were seen once. This chain joins TRBV27 and TRBJ2-5; possibly TRBD1 for D (6 bases). Sequenced: PBMCs. The TCR sequence derives from a human donor in good health. In DNA, the CDR3 is TGTGCCAGCAGTCCCCGCAGGGGTGGAGAGACCCAGTACTTC. Translated, it gives CASSPRRGGETQYF.